This is a list of T cell receptor beta chains from one sample in a study of T cells in Graves' hyperthyroidism and ophthalmopathy. TCRdb re-derived calls from the multiplex PCR reads in MiXCR, one entry per CDR3 protein. The repertoire holds about 400,000 distinct CDR3 sequences, with under 15% as singletons. The sequenced sample was blood. These receptors all come from a woman aged 25-40 years with Graves' hyperthyroidism. The CDR3 runs from the conserved cysteine through the conserved F or W. A D gene is named only where the DNA matches it firmly. Part of the rows lack a size; the others show once, few, many or a class for expanded clones.

j_gene	d_gene	abundance	v_gene	CDR3nt	CDR3aa
TRBJ1-2	TRBD1	many	TRBV9	TGTGCCAGCAGCGTAGCTTCCGGGACAGAGTATGGCTACACCTTC	CASSVASGTEYGYTF
TRBJ2-7	TRBD1	-	TRBV12-3/TRBV12-4	TGTGCCAGCAGTCTACAGGGGGCCCTCTACGAGCAGTACTTC	CASSLQGALYEQYF
TRBJ2-7	-	few	TRBV4-1	TGCGCCAGCAGCCAAACTTCTCGCCCGCACGAGCAGTACTTC	CASSQTSRPHEQYF
TRBJ1-6	TRBD1	many	TRBV12-3/TRBV12-4	TGTGCCAGCAGACCACCGGGACAGAGCTCCTATAATTCACCCCTCCACTTT	CASRPPGQSSYNSPLHF
TRBJ2-3	-	-	TRBV3-1	TGTGCCAGCAGCCAAGTAGGTGGCGGGAGCACAGATACGCAGTATTTT	CASSQVGGGSTDTQYF
TRBJ1-1	-	-	TRBV6-1	TGTGCCAGCAGATTACAGGGCTTCACTGAAGCTTTCTTT	CASRLQGFTEAFF
TRBJ2-7	TRBD1	many	TRBV20-1	TGCAGTGGGACAGGGGGTTTCCACGAGCAGTACTTC	CSGTGGFHEQYF
TRBJ2-5	TRBD2	many	TRBV7-9	TGTGCCAGCAGATCCTGGGAGGGACAAGAGACCCAGTACTTC	CASRSWEGQETQYF
TRBJ2-1	TRBD1	-	TRBV24-1	TGTGCCACCAGTGATGTGGGACAGGGCACCTACAATGAGCAGTTCTTC	CATSDVGQGTYNEQFF
TRBJ2-5	-	few	TRBV5-4	TGTGCCAGCAGCTTGAACAGGGATGGGGAGACCCAGTACTTC	CASSLNRDGETQYF
TRBJ1-2	-	-	TRBV4-2	TGTGCCAGCAGCCAAGATGGTTCCCCCAGGGACTATGGCTACACCTTC	CASSQDGSPRDYGYTF
TRBJ2-1	TRBD2	-	TRBV18	TGTGCCAGCTCACCAGTACTAGCGGGAGCAGATGAGCAGTTCTTC	CASSPVLAGADEQFF
TRBJ1-3	-	many	TRBV18	TGTGCCAGCTCACCGGAGCAACCTGGAAACACCATATATTTT	CASSPEQPGNTIYF
TRBJ1-1	-	many	TRBV12-3/TRBV12-4	TGTGCCAGCAGTTTGTCTGGGCAGGCTTTCTTT	CASSLSGQAFF
TRBJ1-3	-	many	TRBV28	TGTGCCAGCAGAGCCGGGGAGTGGGGAAACACCATATATTTT	CASRAGEWGNTIYF
TRBJ1-4	-	-	TRBV28	TGTGCCAGCAGTTTACGGTGGGGGGCTACTGGAGAAAAACTGTTTTTT	CASSLRWGATGEKLFF
TRBJ1-1	-	many	TRBV5-1	TGCGCCAGCCTTTCGGGGGGGCCTTCGAACACTGAAGCTTTCTTT	CASLSGGPSNTEAFF
TRBJ1-6	-	-	TRBV6-1	TGTGCCAGCACATCGGGGTTGATTACCGCTAATTCACCCCTCCACTTT	CASTSGLITANSPLHF
TRBJ2-7	TRBD1	-	TRBV5-5	TGTGCCAGCAGCTTCTCAGGGGGTGAATACGAGCAGTACTTC	CASSFSGGEYEQYF
TRBJ1-1	-	few	TRBV6-1	TGTGCCAGCACCCACGAGGCGATGAACACTGAAGCTTTCTTT	CASTHEAMNTEAFF
TRBJ1-3	-	-	TRBV6-1	TGTGCCAGCAGTGAAGCGGCAGGCGTAAACACCATATATTTT	CASSEAAGVNTIYF
TRBJ2-3	-	-	TRBV29-1	TGCAGCGTTGTTACGGGCACAGATACGCAGTATTTT	CSVVTGTDTQYF
TRBJ2-2	-	many	TRBV18	TGTGCCAGCTCACCACTTGGGGATCTATACACCGGGGAGCTGTTTTTT	CASSPLGDLYTGELFF
TRBJ2-3	TRBD2	-	TRBV7-3	TGTGCCAGCAAGGAGACTAGCGTCACAGATACGCAGTATTTT	CASKETSVTDTQYF
TRBJ2-7	TRBD2	-	TRBV5-1	TGCGCCAGCAGCTTGACTAGCGGGAGAATGGGCTCCTACGAGCAGTACTTC	CASSLTSGRMGSYEQYF
TRBJ1-5	TRBD1	-	TRBV19	TGTGCCAGTAGTTTCCGGGACAGGGGGAATCAGCCCCAGCATTTT	CASSFRDRGNQPQHF
TRBJ1-2	TRBD1	many	TRBV5-1	TGCGCCAGCAGCCCGACAGGGGGACGTGGCTACACCTTC	CASSPTGGRGYTF
TRBJ2-1	TRBD1	many	TRBV15	TGTGCCACCGTCAAGGACAGGGGATACAATGAGCAGTTCTTC	CATVKDRGYNEQFF
TRBJ2-6	-	-	TRBV14	TGTGCCAGCAGCCAAGATGGACAAATTTTCTCTGGGGCCAACGTCCTGACTTTC	CASSQDGQIFSGANVLTF
TRBJ2-5	-	many	TRBV10-1	TGCGCCAGCAGTGAGTCGTGGGAGACCCAGTACTTC	CASSESWETQYF
TRBJ2-1	TRBD2	-	TRBV20-1	TGCAGTGCACGGACTAGCGGGAGGGGTGATGAGCAGTTCTTC	CSARTSGRGDEQFF
TRBJ1-1	-	many	TRBV6-1	TGTGCCAGCAGTGTTACAGGGAGAACTGAAGCTTTCTTT	CASSVTGRTEAFF
TRBJ2-1	-	many	TRBV7-3	TGTGCCAGCAGCGCGGACGACAATGAGCAGTTCTTC	CASSADDNEQFF
TRBJ2-5	TRBD2	few	TRBV6-2/TRBV6-3	TGTGCCAGCAGTTCCTTGGGACTAGCGACACAAGAGACCCAGTACTTC	CASSSLGLATQETQYF
TRBJ1-2	-	many	TRBV7-9	TGTGCCAGCAGCCCTCAAAAGGGGTTCGGCTATGGCTACACCTTC	CASSPQKGFGYGYTF
TRBJ2-7	-	few	TRBV13	TGTGCCAGCAGCTTAGAAGTAGGCAGATCTCAATCCTACGAGCAGTACTTC	CASSLEVGRSQSYEQYF
TRBJ2-1	-	many	TRBV18	TGTGCCAGCTCACCACCGCAGACCCTCTTAAATGAGCAGTTCTTC	CASSPPQTLLNEQFF
TRBJ2-1	TRBD2	few	TRBV19	TGTGCCAATAGTCGTGGACTAGCGGGAGTTGATGAGCAGTTCTTC	CANSRGLAGVDEQFF
TRBJ1-1	-	few	TRBV15	TGTGCCACCAGCTTCCAGGGAGGTACTGAAGCTTTCTTT	CATSFQGGTEAFF
TRBJ2-3	TRBD2	-	TRBV6-4	TGTGCCAGCAGTGACTCGCGGGAGACAGATACGCAGTATTTT	CASSDSRETDTQYF
TRBJ1-2	-	-	TRBV19	TGTGCCAGTACCCTAACCGCAGGCAGGGGTTATGGCTACACCTTC	CASTLTAGRGYGYTF
TRBJ2-7	TRBD1	many	TRBV28	TGTGCCAGCACCCTGGGGACAGGGGGCAACGAGCAGTACTTC	CASTLGTGGNEQYF
TRBJ1-5	-	many	TRBV18	TGTGCCAGCTCACCCGGACCTATTAGCAATCAGCCCCAGCATTTT	CASSPGPISNQPQHF
TRBJ2-3	-	few	TRBV9	TGTGCCAGCAGCGTCGGTCCTACTGCAGATACGCAGTATTTT	CASSVGPTADTQYF
TRBJ2-5	TRBD1	few	TRBV12-3/TRBV12-4	TGTGCCAGCAGTTTAGAGACAGGGGGCCAAGAGACCCAGTACTTC	CASSLETGGQETQYF
TRBJ2-1	TRBD1	many	TRBV20-1	TGCAGTGCTAGGCCTGACAGGGTTCAAATCTACAATGAGCAGTTCTTC	CSARPDRVQIYNEQFF
TRBJ2-1	-	few	TRBV6-1	TGTGCCAGCAGCCTGGGGGACTCGGGTGAGCAGTTCTTC	CASSLGDSGEQFF
TRBJ1-5	-	-	TRBV12-3/TRBV12-4	TGTGCCTGCAGTTCGGGAGGACTTCTCCGCGATCAGCCCCAGCATTTT	CACSSGGLLRDQPQHF
TRBJ2-4	-	-	TRBV6-2/TRBV6-3	TGTGCCAGCAGGTCGACCGAGACCAAAAACATTCAGTACTTC	CASRSTETKNIQYF
TRBJ2-3	-	-	TRBV20-1	TGCAGTGCTATGACGGGGAGCACAGATACGCAGTATTTT	CSAMTGSTDTQYF